The 22 T cell receptor beta chains reported below all come from one sample, sequenced in a study of control samples from healthy donors and cancer patients (dated by TCRdb to 2020 to 2021). Libraries were prepared through the immunoSEQ multiplex PCR assay. TCRdb carries this immuneACCESS record with in-frame sequences only. Its versions omit some clonotypes, under half of them owing to an unresolved V gene in the studies checked, with the rest unexplained. This sample holds some 200,000 clones; 85% to 95% were observed only once. Clones ranked in the top ten supply about 1.6% of the sample. Sequenced sample: blood. These receptors all stem from a young man in good health.

The chain recombines TRBV3-1 (or the pseudogene TRBV3-2) with TRBJ2-1; perhaps TRBD2 as D (5 bases). Trimming shortened V by 1 base and J by 2 bases, and 9 bases separated the two germline ends. Germline V lookup: CDR1 LGHDT, CDR2 YNNKEL (reference sequence). The CDR3 runs 15 residues. The chain's CDR3 is CASSQASGTYNEQFF. CDR3 DNA: TGTGCCAGCAGCCAAGCGAGCGGCACCTACAATGAGCAGTTCTTC.

The V and J genes are TRBV15 and TRBJ1-6; 12 nucleotides match TRBD1. CDR1 and CDR2 from the germline V gene are LNHNV and YYDKDF (reference sequence). The CDR3 runs to 13 residues. Unmatched junction bases numbered 4, after V lost 9 bases and J lost 10 bases. The CDR3 DNA follows: TGTGCCACTGGAGGGACAGGGGGCTCACCCCTCCACTTT. Its translation is CATGGTGGSPLHF.

This chain connects TRBV14 to TRBJ2-5; no clear D. The germline V gene encodes CDR1 SGHDN and CDR2 FVKESK. This CDR3 comprises 15 residues. Trimming cost V 4 bases and J 5 bases, with 17 bases left between them. The CDR3 spells CASSRQSLETETQYF. CDR3 DNA: TGTGCCAGCAGCCGCCAGTCCTTAGAGACGGAGACCCAGTACTTC. The complete variable domain, with remaining parts taken from reference TRBV14 and TRBJ2-5, reads EAGVTQFPSHSVIEKGQTVTLRCDPISGHDNLYWYRRVMGKEIKFLLHFVKESKQDESGMPNNRFLAERTGGTYSTLKVQPAELEDSGVYFCASSRQSLETETQYFGPGTRLLVL.

V gene TRBV3-1 (or the pseudogene TRBV3-2) combines with J gene TRBJ1-4; D is ambiguous. The CDR3 loop spans 13 amino acids. V was trimmed by 0 bases and J by 8 bases, leaving 7 bases between them. The germline V gene encodes CDR1 LGHDT and CDR2 YNNKEL (reference sequence). The CDR3 bases are TGTGCCAGCAGCCAAGATCTGGGGGAAAAACTGTTTTTT. This translates into CASSQDLGEKLFF.

This chain links TRBV5-1 with TRBJ2-1, with 10 bases aligning to TRBD2. The junction had 7 bases not matched to a gene; V was cut back by 8 bases and J by 5 bases. The CDR3 runs 14 residues. Germline V gives CDR1 SGHRS, CDR2 YFSETQ. The CDR3 spells CASRSGGSHNEQFF. CDR3 bases: TGCGCCAGTCGTAGCGGGGGGTCCCACAATGAGCAGTTCTTC.

V and J are TRBV6-1 and TRBJ1-5, with unresolved D. The CDR3 is 14 residues long. From germline, CDR1 is MNHNS and CDR2 SASEGT. The germline V and J ends were trimmed by 2 bases and 0 bases, with 5 bases remaining between them. The CDR3 spells CASSEHYSNQPQHF. DNA of the CDR3: TGTGCCAGCAGTGAACATTATAGCAATCAGCCCCAGCATTTT.

This chain joins TRBV6-1 and TRBJ1-6, with a weak D call TRBD1 (5 bases). Germline lookup yields CDR1 MNHNS and CDR2 SASEGT. The V gene lost 3 bases and the J gene lost 7 bases, with 10 bases spanning the gap. This CDR3 has 14 residues. The CDR3 DNA follows: TGTGCCAGCAGTGAGTCCGGGGACAATTCACCCCTCCACTTT. It yields the protein CASSESGDNSPLHF.

J is TRBJ2-1 and V is TRBV6-5; D is tentatively TRBD1 or TRBD2 (5 bases each). The CDR3 extends over 14 amino acids. CDR1 and CDR2 (germline): MNHEY, SVGAGI. The V and J ends lost 7 bases and 0 bases respectively, with 10 bases between them. The CDR3 is CASNNGASYNEQFF. The CDR3 DNA is TGTGCCAGCAACAACGGGGCCTCCTACAATGAGCAGTTCTTC.

The chain is built from TRBV10-3 and TRBJ1-5; 7 bases align to TRBD1. CDR1 is ENHRY and CDR2 is SYGVKD in the germline V gene. V trimming: 4 bases; J trimming: 3 bases; junction bases outside the gene matches: 3. This CDR3 has 14 amino acids. CDR3 nucleotide sequence: TGTGCCATCAGTGTGGACAGGACCAATCAGCCCCAGCATTTT. Translated, it gives CAISVDRTNQPQHF.

This chain uses TRBV19 with TRBJ1-2, with D unclear. The length of the CDR3 is 15 residues. V gave up 5 bases and J gave up 4 bases, with 17 bases separating them. Germline-derived CDR1 and CDR2 are LNHDA and SQIVND (reference sequence). The CDR3 sequence is CASSPTRRDIYGYTF. The CDR3 DNA reads as TGTGCCAGTAGTCCTACCCGACGGGATATCTATGGCTACACCTTC.

The rearrangement links TRBV21-1 to TRBJ2-5; the table's D gene call, TRBD1, was not cross checked with the DNA. TRBV21-1 is given as a pseudogene. This CDR3 is built from 15 residues. The CDR3 here is CASSRDRAVGETQYF. The CDR3 coding sequence is TGTGCCAGCAGCAGGGACAGGGCGGTTGGGGAGACCCAGTACTTC.

The chain carries TRBV11-2 and TRBJ1-4; tentative D call: TRBD1 (6 bases). V lost 5 bases to trimming and J lost 8 bases, with 15 bases between them. The CDR3 is 14 amino acids. Germline CDR1 and CDR2: SGHAT and FQNNGV. The CDR3 sequence: CASSLPRGGEKLFF. The CDR3 DNA reads TGTGCCAGCAGCCTTCCCAGGGGCGGAGAAAAACTGTTTTTT.

The chain joins TRBV15 to TRBJ2-1; 11 nucleotides align to TRBD2. The germline gives CDR1 LNHNV, CDR2 YYDKDF (reference sequence). This CDR3 has 16 residues. V trimming: 1 base; J trimming: 6 bases; junction bases outside the gene matches: 5. The DNA of the CDR3 is TGTGCCACCAGCAGAGTCGAGGGACTAGCGGTCAATGAGCAGTTCTTC. It is translated as CATSRVEGLAVNEQFF.

The chain recombines TRBV19 with TRBJ1-5; no reliable D call. The CDR3 covers 15 residues. The germline gives CDR1 LNHDA, CDR2 SQIVND (reference sequence). V gave up 2 bases and J gave up 1 base, with 9 bases separating them. In nucleotides, the CDR3 is TGTGCCAGTAGTATATGGGTTGGCAGCAATCAGCCCCAGCATTTT. This gives the protein CASSIWVGSNQPQHF.

The rearrangement uses TRBV7-3 and TRBJ1-2; D perhaps matches TRBD1 (6 bases). The CDR3 length is 15 residues. Per the germline V gene, CDR1 is SGHTA and CDR2 is FQGTGA. Between the trimmed V and J ends, which lost 5 bases and 5 bases, there was a span of 18 bases. CDR3 bases: TGTGCCAGCAGCCGGCAACCTGGGACATCTTATGGCTACACCTTC. This codes for CASSRQPGTSYGYTF. Full variable domain (missing parts from reference TRBV7-3 and TRBJ1-2): GAGVSQTPSNKVTEKGKYVELRCDPISGHTALYWYRQSLGQGPEFLIYFQGTGAADDSGLPNDRFFAVRPEGSVSTLKIQRTERGDSAVYLCASSRQPGTSYGYTFGSGTRLTVV.

This clone was recorded once. DNA for the CDR3: TGTGCCAGCTCCCCGGGACTAGCGGGGGGGAATGAGCAGTTCTTC. Its protein is CASSPGLAGGNEQFF. The chain couples TRBV18 to TRBJ2-1; 16 bases align to TRBD2. The germline V gene has CDR1 KGHSH and CDR2 LQKENI. The CDR3 is 15 residues long. V dropped 6 bases and J dropped 7; count of bases not matched to a gene: 3.

CDR3 in DNA: TGTGCCAGCAGCGCCACTAGCGGGGGGTACAATGAGCAGTTCTTC. Its translation is CASSATSGGYNEQFF. The chain combines TRBV7-2 with TRBJ2-1; TRBD2 matches 12 bases. The CDR3 contains 15 residues. Germline CDR1 and CDR2: SGHTA and FQGNSA. The J segment lost 4 bases and the V segment lost 5 bases, leaving 3 bases of the junction unmatched.

The V call is TRBV10-2, the J call TRBJ2-2, with 7 bases fitting TRBD2. The CDR3 spans 14 residues. V lost 6 bases and J lost 5; bases outside the gene matches: 6. CDR1 and CDR2 from the germline V gene are WSHSY and SAAADI. For the CDR3, the DNA is TGCGCCAGCAGGGGGACGGGGGGAACCGGGGAGCTGTTTTTT. This sequence encodes CASRGTGGTGELFF.

The chain employs TRBV24-1 and TRBJ2-1; 10 bases fit TRBD1. The germline V gene has CDR1 KGHDR and CDR2 SFDVKD. CDR3 size: 15 residues. Trimming removed 3 bases from V and 8 bases from J; junction bases left unmatched: 6. The CDR3 DNA is TGTGCCACCAGTGATCGGACAGGGGGGAGATATGAGCAGTTCTTC. Its protein is CATSDRTGGRYEQFF.

The V gene is TRBV30, the J gene TRBJ2-7; D is tentatively TRBD1 or TRBD2 (5 bases each). The CDR3 covers 14 residues. The germline CDR1 and CDR2 sequences are GTSNPN and SVGIG (reference sequence). Trimming removed 4 bases at V and 0 bases at J, with 13 bases between. CDR3 protein: CAWTGTASSYEQYF. The CDR3 DNA follows: TGTGCCTGGACCGGGACGGCTAGCTCCTACGAGCAGTACTTC.

J is TRBJ2-1 and V is TRBV24-1, with 9 bases matching TRBD1. The CDR3 length is 17 residues. J lost 4 bases, V lost 4 bases, and 10 bases had no gene match. Germline CDR1 KGHDR, CDR2 SFDVKD. DNA for the CDR3: TGTGCCACCAGTGACCCGTCGGACAGGGGAAATTACAATGAGCAGTTCTTC. It specifies CATSDPSDRGNYNEQFF.

This chain links TRBV5-1 with TRBJ2-5; D remains ambiguous. CDR3 length equals 16 residues. V was shortened by 4 bases and J by 0 bases, with 16 bases between the two germline ends. Germline V gives CDR1 SGHRS, CDR2 YFSETQ. Here the CDR3 reads CASSPQTAKYQETQYF. In nucleotides, the CDR3 is TGCGCCAGCAGCCCACAGACGGCCAAGTACCAAGAGACCCAGTACTTC.